This is a list of T cell receptor beta chains from one sample in a study of shared clonotypes between healthy human individuals. Libraries were prepared by immunoSEQ multiplex PCR; TCRdb keeps only in-frame clonotypes and omits some of them. This table has some 2,000,000 clones, less than 95% appearing once. Specimen: naive CD8+ T cells sorted from blood. Receptors were obtained from a young man in good health. Both conserved end residues are trimmed from each CDR3.

9 TRBV6-1 ASQGLYGYT
11 TRBV6-5 ASSYSGLEDYT
11 TRBV27 ASSFTIGYEQY
12 TRBV6-5 ASSLIQRAETQY
16 TRBV7-9 ASSLPGQGAILSYEQY
12 TRBV5-6 ASRRDMQNTEAF
15 TRBV28 ASSLFLSGTGYQPQH
11 TRBV4-3 ASSQALLDEQF
12 TRBV7-2 ASSLGGGSYEQY
11 TRBV6-6 ASSWVASYGYT
12 TRBV27 ASSWTGSTDTQY
15 TRBV5-1 ASSGRGLVATNEKLF
13 TRBV7-8 ASSLPDREGEKLF
13 TRBV7-9 ASSLSWSGTYEQY
13 TRBV7-9 ASSLGRGDSYEQY
13 TRBV6-1 ASSEEGRLTGELF
11 TRBV29-1 SVEMGMRTEAF
9 TRBV18 ASSPTDTQY
15 TRBV4-1 ASSQVGQGIDRYGYT
13 TRBV11-2 ASSLVREGYNEQF
12 TRBV6-5 ASSYETRGETQY
12 TRBV6-6 ASSYTGGPETQY
10 TRBV13 ASSLSADTQY
16 TRBV6-1 ASSESALDDAKRNTIY